The rows below give T cell receptor beta chains drawn from one sample of a study of blood T cell repertoires in COVID-19. Assay used: immunoSEQ multiplex PCR; TCRdb lists only in-frame clones, some missing. The repertoire has over 250,000 clones, around nine tenths of them found once; the top ten carry over 2.5%. Sequenced: PBMCs or T cells enriched from blood (not recorded which). The receptors here all came from a woman aged 18-29 years who had recovered from COVID-19. The CDR3 runs from the conserved cysteine through the conserved F or W.

TRBV7-9	CASSLDRGQQTNTGELFF
TRBV5-6	CASSPGQGLGHYEQYF
TRBV7-9	CASSLVGGRLYEQYF
TRBV12-3/TRBV12-4	CASSFSRNTEAFF
TRBV19	CASSMSPTLSPLHF
TRBV19	CASSIDPSAGGTDTQYF
TRBV30	CAWRRPGDQETQYF
TRBV4-1	CASSQVERGGDEQFF
TRBV30	CAWSRQVDEKLFF
TRBV7-3	CASSLSTSGILEQFF
TRBV11-2	CASSYAHGGSGNTIYF
TRBV29-1	CSVEDQNTEAFF
TRBV7-6	CASSSEAGTGVYETQYF
TRBV3-1/TRBV3-2	CASSQVAPRGIPYEQYF
TRBV20-1	CSASHSNQPQHF
TRBV4-2	CASSQAGGRAWGKYNEQFF
TRBV6-1	CASSEVLAGSYGYTF
TRBV4-1	CASSPGGGQGTLDSNQPQHF
TRBV5-4	CASSSIFGLAGEETQYF
TRBV14	CASSQAGFFTEAFF
TRBV28	CASTLGTSRQTQYF
TRBV30	CAWNRRDINSPLHF
TRBV28	CASSLLGQGAGVTEAFF
TRBV19	CASTTRELGLGNGYTF
TRBV10-3	CATQQQGARELFF
TRBV18	CASSPPGQGRNQPQHF
TRBV7-2	CASSLTGAVWYEQYF
TRBV15	CATRRARLAGYNEQFF
TRBV28	CASSFPQNTEAFF
TRBV18	CASSPRDRGYGYTF
TRBV9	CASSPRQDTDTQYF
TRBV27	CASSLLSAGVNQPQHF
TRBV5-6	CASSSGTGEIYEQYF
TRBV19	CASMGSSKGNTIYF
TRBV21-1	CASSPNRGRRWYEQYF
TRBV5-4	CASSYTGTLFSPLHF
TRBV27	CASSLQGQRNEKLFF
TRBV11-3	CASSSHGPGKGFF
TRBV6-4	CASSAGTGVFEQFF
TRBV11-2	CASSPGGAGVFEQFF
TRBV3-1/TRBV3-2	CASSQGSGQRYGYTF